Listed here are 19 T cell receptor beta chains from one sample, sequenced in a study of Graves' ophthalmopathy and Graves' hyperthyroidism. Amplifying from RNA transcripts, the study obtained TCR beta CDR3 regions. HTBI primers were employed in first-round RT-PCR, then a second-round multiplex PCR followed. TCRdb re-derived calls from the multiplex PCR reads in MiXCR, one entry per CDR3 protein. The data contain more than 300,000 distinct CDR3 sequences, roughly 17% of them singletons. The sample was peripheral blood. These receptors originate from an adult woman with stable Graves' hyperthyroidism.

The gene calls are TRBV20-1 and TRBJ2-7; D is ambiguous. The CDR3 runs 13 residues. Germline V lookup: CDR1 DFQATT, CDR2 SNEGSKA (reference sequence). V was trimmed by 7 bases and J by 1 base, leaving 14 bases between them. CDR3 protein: CSVTPTESYEQYF. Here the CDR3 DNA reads TGCAGTGTTACACCGACGGAATCCTACGAGCAGTACTTC.

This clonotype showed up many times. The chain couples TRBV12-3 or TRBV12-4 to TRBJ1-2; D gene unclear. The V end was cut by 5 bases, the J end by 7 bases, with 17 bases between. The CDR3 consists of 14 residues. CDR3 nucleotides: TGTGCCAGCAGTCCCCGGCCCCAAGGTGGTGGCTACACCTTC. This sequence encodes CASSPRPQGGGYTF.

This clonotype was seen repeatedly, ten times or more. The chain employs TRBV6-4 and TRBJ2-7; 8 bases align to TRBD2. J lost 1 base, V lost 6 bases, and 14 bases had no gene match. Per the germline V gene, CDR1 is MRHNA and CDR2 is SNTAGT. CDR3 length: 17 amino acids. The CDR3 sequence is CASRPAEGREESYEQYF. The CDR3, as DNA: TGTGCCAGCAGACCCGCGGAAGGGCGGGAGGAATCCTACGAGCAGTACTTC.

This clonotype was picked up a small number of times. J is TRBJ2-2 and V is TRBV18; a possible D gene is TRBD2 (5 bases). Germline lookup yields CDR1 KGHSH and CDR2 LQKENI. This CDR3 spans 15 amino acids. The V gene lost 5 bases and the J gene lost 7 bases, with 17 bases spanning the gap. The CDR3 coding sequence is TGTGCCAGCTCAGCAGGAGGACTGGCGCTCGGGGAGCTGTTTTTT. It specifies CASSAGGLALGELFF.

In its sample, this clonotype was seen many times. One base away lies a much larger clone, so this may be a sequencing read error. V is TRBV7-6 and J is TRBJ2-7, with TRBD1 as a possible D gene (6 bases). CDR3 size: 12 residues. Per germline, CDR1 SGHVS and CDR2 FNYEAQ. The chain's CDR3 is CARSLGGDEQYF. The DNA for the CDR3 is TGTGCCAGGAGCTTAGGGGGTGACGAGCAGTACTTC.

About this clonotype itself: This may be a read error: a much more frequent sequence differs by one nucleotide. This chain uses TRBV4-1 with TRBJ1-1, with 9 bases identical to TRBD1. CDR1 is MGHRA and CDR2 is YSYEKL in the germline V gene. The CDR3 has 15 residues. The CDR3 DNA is TGCGCCAGCAGCCAGAGGGACAGGGTTACCACTGAAGATTTCTTT. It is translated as CASSQRDRVTTEDFF.

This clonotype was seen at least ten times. CDR3 nucleotides: TGTGCCAGCAGCTTAGCCAACACAAACCCCACCTTC. It is translated as CASSLANTNPTF. J is TRBJ1-2 and V is TRBV7-2, with D unclear. Germline V gives CDR1 SGHTA, CDR2 FQGNSA. The CDR3 loop spans 12 amino acids. The V and J ends lost 0 bases and 13 bases respectively, with 12 bases between them. Together with reference TRBV7-2 and TRBJ1-2, the CDR3 gives the full variable domain: GAGVSQSPSNKVTEKGKDVELRCDPISGHTALYWYRQSLGQGLEFLIYFQGNSAPDKSGLPSDRFSAERTGGSVSTLTIQRTQQEDSAVYLCASSLANTNPTFGSGTRLTVV.

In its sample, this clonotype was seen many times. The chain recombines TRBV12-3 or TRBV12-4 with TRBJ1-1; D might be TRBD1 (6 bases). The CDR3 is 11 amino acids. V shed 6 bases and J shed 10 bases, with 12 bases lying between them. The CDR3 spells CASRPGVGAFF. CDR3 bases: TGTGCCAGCAGACCAGGGGTTGGAGCTTTCTTT.

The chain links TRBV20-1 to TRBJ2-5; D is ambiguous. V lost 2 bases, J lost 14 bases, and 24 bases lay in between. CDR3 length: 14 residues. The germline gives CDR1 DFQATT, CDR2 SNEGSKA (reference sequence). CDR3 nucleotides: TGCAGTGCTAGAATAGACCCGGGTAAAGAGACCCCATACTTC. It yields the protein CSARIDPGKETPYF.

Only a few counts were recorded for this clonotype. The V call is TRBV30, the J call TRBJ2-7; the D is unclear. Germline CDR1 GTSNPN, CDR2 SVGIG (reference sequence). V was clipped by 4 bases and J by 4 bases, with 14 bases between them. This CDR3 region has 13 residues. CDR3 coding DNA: TGTGCCTGGATCCCCGAGGTCGGGTACGAGCAGTACTTC. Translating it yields CAWIPEVGYEQYF.

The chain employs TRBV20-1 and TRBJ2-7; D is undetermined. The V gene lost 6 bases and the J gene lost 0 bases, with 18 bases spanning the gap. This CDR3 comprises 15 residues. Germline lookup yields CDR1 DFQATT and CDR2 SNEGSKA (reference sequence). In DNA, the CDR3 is TGCAGTGCCCCCGGGCCTTTAGCCGTCTCCTACGAGCAGTACTTC. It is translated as CSAPGPLAVSYEQYF.

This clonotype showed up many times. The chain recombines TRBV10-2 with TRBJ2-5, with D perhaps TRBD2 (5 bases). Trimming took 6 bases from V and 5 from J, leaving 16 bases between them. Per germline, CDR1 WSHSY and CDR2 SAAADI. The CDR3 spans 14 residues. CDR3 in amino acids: CASRGADLRETQYF. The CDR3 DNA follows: TGCGCCAGCAGAGGAGCGGACCTACGGGAGACCCAGTACTTC.

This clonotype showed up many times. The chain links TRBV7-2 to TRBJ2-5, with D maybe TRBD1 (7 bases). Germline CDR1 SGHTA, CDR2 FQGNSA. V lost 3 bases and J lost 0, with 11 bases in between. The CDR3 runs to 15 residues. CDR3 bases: TGTGCCAGCAGCTTCGGAGGGGGCGACCAAGAGACCCAGTACTTC. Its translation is CASSFGGGDQETQYF.

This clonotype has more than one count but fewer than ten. The chain's CDR3 is CASSVSLAGFTGELFF. Written as DNA, the CDR3 is TGTGCCAGCAGTGTCAGTCTAGCGGGGTTCACCGGGGAGCTGTTTTTT. The chain carries TRBV2 and TRBJ2-2; 9 nucleotides match TRBD2. J was trimmed by 4 bases and V by 4 bases; bases with no gene match: 7. Looked up from germline, CDR1 is SNHLY and CDR2 is FYNNEI. The CDR3 is 16 amino acids.

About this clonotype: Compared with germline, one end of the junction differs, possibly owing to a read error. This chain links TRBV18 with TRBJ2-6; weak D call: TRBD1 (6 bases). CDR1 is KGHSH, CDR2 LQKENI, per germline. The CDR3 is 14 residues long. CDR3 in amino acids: CASRTGSGAYVLTF. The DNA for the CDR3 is TGTGCCAGCCGTACAGGGTCCGGGGCCTACGTCCTGACTTTC.

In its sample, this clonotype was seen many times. The CDR3 loop is CASSATATDGSPLHF. CDR3 DNA: TGTGCCAGCAGCGCGACAGCTACTGATGGATCACCCCTCCACTTT. J is TRBJ1-6 and V is TRBV7-2, with D possibly being TRBD1 (5 bases). This CDR3 contains 15 residues. The V end was cut by 5 bases, the J end by 10 bases, with 18 bases between. Germline V CDR1 and CDR2: SGHTA, FQGNSA.

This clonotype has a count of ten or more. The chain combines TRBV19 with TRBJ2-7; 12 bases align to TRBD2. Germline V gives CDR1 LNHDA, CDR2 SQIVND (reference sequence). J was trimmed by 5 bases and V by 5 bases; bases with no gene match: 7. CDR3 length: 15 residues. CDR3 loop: CASSDGTSGLDEQYF. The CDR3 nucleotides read TGTGCCAGTAGTGATGGGACTAGCGGGCTCGACGAGCAGTACTTC. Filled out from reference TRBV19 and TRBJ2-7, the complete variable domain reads DGGITQSPKYLFRKEGQNVTLSCEQNLNHDAMYWYRQDPGQGLRLIYYSQIVNDFQKGDIAEGYSVSREKKESFPLTVTSAQKNPTAFYLCASSDGTSGLDEQYFGPGTRLTVT.

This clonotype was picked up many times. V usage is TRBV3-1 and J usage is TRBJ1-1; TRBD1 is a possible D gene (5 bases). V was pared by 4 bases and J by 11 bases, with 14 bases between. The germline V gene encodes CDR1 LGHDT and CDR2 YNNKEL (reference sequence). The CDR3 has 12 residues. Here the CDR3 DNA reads TGTGCCAGCAGCCCCGGGGGGGGAAGCGCTTTCTTT. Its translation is CASSPGGGSAFF.

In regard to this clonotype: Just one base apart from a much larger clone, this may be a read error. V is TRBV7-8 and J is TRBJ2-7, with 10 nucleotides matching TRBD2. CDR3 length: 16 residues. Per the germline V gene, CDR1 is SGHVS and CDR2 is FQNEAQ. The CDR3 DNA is TGTGTCAGCAGCTTAGTTTTTAGCGGGAGGAAAAACGAGCAGTACTTC. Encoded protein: CVSSLVFSGRKNEQYF. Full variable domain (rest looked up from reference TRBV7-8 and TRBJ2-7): GAGVSQSPRYKVAKRGQDVALRCDPISGHVSLFWYQQALGQGPEFLTYFQNEAQLDKSGLPSDRFFAERPEGSVSTLKIQRTQQEDSAVYLCVSSLVFSGRKNEQYFGPGTRLTVT.